The clone carrying this T cell receptor (beta chain) was seen only a few times. Its target is unknown. Amplified TCR beta CDR3 regions derived from RNA transcripts. The study used the HTBI primer set for a first-round RT-PCR of the TCR CDR3. Using its own MiXCR run on the multiplex PCR reads, TCRdb lists one record per CDR3 protein. The sample has under 350,000 distinct CDR3 sequences; around a sixth are singletons. The data are from a study of T cells in Graves' hyperthyroidism and ophthalmopathy. Study findings and constraints: The blood repertoire included most of the expanded thyroid clonotypes above 0.001. Stable hyperthyroidism was separated from ophthalmopathy by a model based on 13 V-J features.

Uncontrolled infection, other autoimmune disease, pregnancy or lactation barred patients from enrollment. The study based diagnoses on clinical symptoms, serum thyroxine and TRAb, thyroid ultrasound and orbital computed tomography. Sample: blood. The TCR originated in a woman aged 50 to 60 with Graves' hyperthyroidism.

CDR3 residues: CASSYSYGIARPQQETQYF. CDR3 nucleotides: TGTGCCAGCAGTTACTCGTACGGGATCGCCAGACCTCAACAAGAGACCCAGTACTTC. The genes are TRBV6-2 or TRBV6-3 and TRBJ2-5, with D tentatively TRBD2 (5 bases). Looked up from germline, CDR1 is MNHEY and CDR2 is SVGEGT. The length of the CDR3 is 19 residues. V lost 0 bases to trimming and J lost 2 bases, with 22 bases between them.